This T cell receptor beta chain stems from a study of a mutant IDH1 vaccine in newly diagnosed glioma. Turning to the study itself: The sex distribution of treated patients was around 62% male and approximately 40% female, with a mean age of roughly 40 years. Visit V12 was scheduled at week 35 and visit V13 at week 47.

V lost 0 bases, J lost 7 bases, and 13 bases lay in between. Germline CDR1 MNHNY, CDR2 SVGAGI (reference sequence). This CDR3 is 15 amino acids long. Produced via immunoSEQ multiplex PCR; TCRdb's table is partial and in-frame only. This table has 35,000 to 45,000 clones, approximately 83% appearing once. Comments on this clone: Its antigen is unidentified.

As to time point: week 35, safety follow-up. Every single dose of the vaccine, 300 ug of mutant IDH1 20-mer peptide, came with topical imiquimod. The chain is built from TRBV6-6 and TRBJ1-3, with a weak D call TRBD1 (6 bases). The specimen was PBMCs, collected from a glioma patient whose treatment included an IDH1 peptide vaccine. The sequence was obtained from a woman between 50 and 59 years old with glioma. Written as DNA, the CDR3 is TGTGCCAGCAGTTACTCGACGACAGGAGCGAACACCATATATTTT. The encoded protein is CASSYSTTGANTIYF.